The following is a T cell receptor (beta chain) sequence with its context. This sample was included in a study of blood T cell repertoires in COVID-19. Across the study: Collection of acute and convalescent COVID-19 samples took place in the United States, Italy and Spain. PBMCs, B-cell-depleted T cells, or T cells were the source of the cDNA or gDNA that made up the material.

The method was immunoSEQ multiplex PCR; TCRdb's version includes in-frame clones alone and lacks a portion of them. The table has roughly 400,000 clones, 75% to 90% seen once. The origin of this receptor is a man younger than 40 who had recovered from COVID-19. The specimen sequenced was PBMCs or T cells enriched from blood (not recorded which).

The CDR3 DNA follows: TGCAGCGTTGAGGGGGGTACCACCGGGGAGCTGTTTTTT. Protein product: CSVEGGTTGELFF. The chain has TRBV29-1 and TRBJ2-2; maybe TRBD2 (6 bases). This CDR3 region has 13 residues. The germline CDR1 and CDR2 sequences are SQVTM and ANQGSEA. Between the trimmed V and J ends, which lost 3 bases and 4 bases, there was a span of 9 bases.